The 18 T cell receptor beta chains listed next were all sequenced from one sample in a study of neoadjuvant anti-PD-1 for oral cavity cancer (dated by TCRdb to the early 2020s). According to the study, the label for this sample's time point signals: before neoadjuvant nivolumab. Libraries were made using the immunoSEQ multiplex PCR assay. What TCRdb holds here is the immuneACCESS table cut down to in-frame rearrangements. Part of the clones is not present; checked against another copy, under half of the missing clones reflect an unresolved V gene, and the others are unexplained. The sample table contains roughly 14,000 clones; only one count was recorded for about 70% of them. Under 2.5% of the sample goes to the ten largest clones. Sequences were derived from PBMCs, sampled before nivolumab (anti-PD-1) treatment. All receptors derive from a person between 35 and 79 years old with oral cavity squamous cell carcinoma.

The V gene is TRBV15, the J gene TRBJ2-1, with 7 bases fitting TRBD1. The trim removed 4 bases at V and 6 bases at J, leaving 12 bases unmatched. The CDR3 runs 16 residues. CDR1 LNHNV and CDR2 YYDKDF come from the germline V gene (reference sequence). This CDR3 is CATSMERDRGGNEQFF. The CDR3 nucleotides read TGTGCCACCAGCATGGAGAGGGACAGAGGTGGCAATGAGCAGTTCTTC.

J is TRBJ2-3 and V is TRBV12-5; TRBD1 aligns across 9 bases. Germline CDR1 LGHNT, CDR2 FRNRAP. The CDR3 has 15 residues. Trimming removed 2 bases from V and 7 bases from J; junction bases left unmatched: 7. DNA for the CDR3: TGTGCTAGTGGTTTGTCTGGGACAGGGTGGTATACGCAGTATTTT. Its protein is CASGLSGTGWYTQYF.

Here the CDR3 reads CASSSGGYEQYF. CDR3 bases: TGTGCCAGCAGCTCCGGCGGGTACGAGCAGTACTTC. The chain is built from TRBV27 and TRBJ2-7, with TRBD2 as a possible D gene (5 bases). CDR3 length: 12 amino acids. The V end was cut by 6 bases, the J end by 4 bases, with 10 bases between. The V gene's germline CDR1 is MNHEY and CDR2 SMNVEV (reference sequence).

This clone was picked up one time. The chain couples TRBV2 to TRBJ2-3, with TRBD2 matching 8 bases. Germline CDR1 SNHLY, CDR2 FYNNEI. Trimming took 6 bases from V and 2 from J; bases not matched to a gene: 4. The CDR3 covers 14 residues. CDR3 sequence: CASRERGYTDTQYF. DNA of the CDR3: TGTGCCAGCAGAGAGCGGGGGTACACAGATACGCAGTATTTT.

V and J are TRBV29-1 and TRBJ2-1, with D unclear. V dropped 7 bases and J dropped 8 bases, with 12 bases sitting between them. This CDR3 is 11 amino acids long. Germline assignment: CDR1 SQVTM and CDR2 ANQGSEA. CDR3 amino acids: CSAGQWDEQFF. DNA for the CDR3: TGCAGCGCCGGCCAGTGGGATGAGCAGTTCTTC.

The CDR3 nucleotides are TGTGCCAGCAGCCCACTGGGCGGACAACAGGCGACTGAAGCTTTCTTT. This codes for CASSPLGGQQATEAFF. V gene TRBV5-6 combines with J gene TRBJ1-1; D might be TRBD1 (5 bases). The germline CDR1 and CDR2 sequences are SGHDT and YYEEEE. The V end lost 4 bases, the J end lost 5 bases, and 21 bases lay between the germline ends. The CDR3 totals 16 residues.

V gene TRBV6-6 combines with J gene TRBJ2-1, with D possibly matching TRBD2 (6 bases). The germline gives CDR1 MNHNY, CDR2 SVGAGI (reference sequence). CDR3 size: 14 residues. Deletions cut 2 bases from V and 6 bases from J, with 11 bases between. The CDR3 spells CASSYARGGNEQFF. DNA for the CDR3: TGTGCCAGCAGTTACGCGCGGGGAGGCAATGAGCAGTTCTTC.

V usage is TRBV25-1 and J usage is TRBJ2-1; D call uncertain. This CDR3 has 14 amino acids. The V and J ends lost 0 bases and 4 bases respectively, with 7 bases between them. Germline V gene data show CDR1 as MGHDK and CDR2 as SYGVNS. The CDR3 sequence: CASSEYSPYNEQFF. The DNA for the CDR3 is TGTGCCAGCAGTGAATACAGCCCATACAATGAGCAGTTCTTC.

The chain couples TRBV4-1 to TRBJ1-2; D remains ambiguous. The CDR3 runs to 13 residues. Germline V gives CDR1 MGHRA, CDR2 YSYEKL. V was pared by 4 bases and J by 3 bases, with 9 bases between. This chain's CDR3 is CASSPKLDYGYTF. Written as DNA, the CDR3 is TGCGCCAGCAGCCCAAAGTTGGACTATGGCTACACCTTC.

The CDR3 protein is CASSLAGPNSPLHF. Written as DNA, the CDR3 is TGTGCCAGCAGCTTGGCCGGGCCTAATTCACCCCTCCACTTT. This rearrangement joins TRBV5-4 to TRBJ1-6; D gene ambiguous. V gave up 0 bases and J gave up 6 bases, with 7 bases separating them. The germline V gene encodes CDR1 SGHNT and CDR2 YYREEE (reference sequence). The CDR3 runs 14 residues.

The V call is TRBV6-5, the J call TRBJ1-1; maybe TRBD1 (5 bases). This CDR3 is built from 14 residues. CDR1 is MNHEY and CDR2 is SVGAGI in the germline V gene. V gave up 4 bases and J gave up 10 bases, with 19 bases separating them. CDR3: CASSSSSRHGGAFF. CDR3 DNA sequence: TGTGCCAGCAGTTCCTCGAGCAGGCACGGGGGAGCTTTCTTT.

This clone was seen more than once but under ten times. This sequence joins TRBV19 and TRBJ1-6; D gene ambiguous. This CDR3 comprises 12 residues. Trimming took 9 bases from V and 5 from J, leaving 8 bases between them. CDR1 is LNHDA, CDR2 SQIVND, per germline (reference sequence). CDR3 sequence: CASGRHNSPLHF. CDR3 DNA sequence: TGTGCCAGCGGACGCCATAATTCACCCCTCCACTTT.

In this sample, this clone turned up a few times. This sequence joins TRBV5-1 and TRBJ2-1, with a tentative D call TRBD1 (6 bases). The length of the CDR3 is 15 residues. CDR1 is SGHRS, CDR2 YFSETQ, per germline. V dropped 4 bases and J dropped 5 bases, with 16 bases sitting between them. CDR3 nucleotides: TGCGCCAGCAGCAATCTAGGGGGAAAGAACAATGAGCAGTTCTTC. It encodes CASSNLGGKNNEQFF. The entire variable domain, with the rest obtained from reference TRBV5-1 and TRBJ2-1, is as follows: KAGVTQTPRYLIKTRGQQVTLSCSPISGHRSVSWYQQTPGQGLQFLFEYFSETQRNKGNFPGRFSGRQFSNSRSEMNVSTLELGDSALYLCASSNLGGKNNEQFFGPGTRLTVL.

The chain has TRBV6-5 and TRBJ1-5; 7 bases are shared with TRBD1. Germline V lookup: CDR1 MNHEY, CDR2 SVGAGI. The CDR3 totals 14 residues. J was trimmed by 3 bases and V by 6 bases; bases with no gene match: 5. This CDR3 is CASRRQGDNQPQHF. For the CDR3, the DNA is TGTGCCAGCAGGAGGCAGGGGGACAATCAGCCCCAGCATTTT.

The rearrangement links TRBV5-1 to TRBJ2-2; 7 bases line up with TRBD1. The germline CDR1 and CDR2 sequences are SGHRS and YFSETQ. This CDR3 comprises 15 residues. V shed 0 bases, J shed 4 bases, and the junction held 3 bases outside the gene matches. As DNA, the CDR3 is TGCGCCAGCAGCTTGGAGGGGGCGAGCACCGGGGAGCTGTTTTTT. Residues: CASSLEGASTGELFF.

This clone is a singleton in its sample. The rearrangement links TRBV6-5 to TRBJ2-7, with 9 bases aligning to TRBD2. The CDR3 runs to 14 residues. CDR1 is MNHEY, CDR2 SVGAGI, per germline. J gave up 1 base and V 4 bases, and 2 bases lay outside the gene matches. CDR3 residues: CASSSSGTSYEQYF. DNA of the CDR3: TGTGCCAGCAGTTCTAGCGGGACGTCCTACGAGCAGTACTTC.

This chain's CDR3 is CASSETQLSNQPQHF. The CDR3 DNA follows: TGTGCCAGCAGTGAAACACAGCTTAGCAATCAGCCCCAGCATTTT. This sequence joins TRBV2 and TRBJ1-5; D is unresolved. With 2 bases removed from V and 0 bases from J, the gap between germline ends came to 8 bases. Germline V gene data show CDR1 as SNHLY and CDR2 as FYNNEI. The CDR3 length is 15 residues.

This clone has just a few counts. The chain recombines TRBV11-1 with TRBJ1-1; 8 nucleotides match TRBD1. Per the germline V gene, CDR1 is SGHAT and CDR2 is FQDESV (reference sequence). V trimming: 8 bases; J trimming: 4 bases; junction bases outside the gene matches: 6. CDR3 length: 13 residues. The chain's CDR3 is CASYGTGGTEAFF. The CDR3 region has the DNA TGTGCCAGCTATGGAACAGGGGGCACTGAAGCTTTCTTT.